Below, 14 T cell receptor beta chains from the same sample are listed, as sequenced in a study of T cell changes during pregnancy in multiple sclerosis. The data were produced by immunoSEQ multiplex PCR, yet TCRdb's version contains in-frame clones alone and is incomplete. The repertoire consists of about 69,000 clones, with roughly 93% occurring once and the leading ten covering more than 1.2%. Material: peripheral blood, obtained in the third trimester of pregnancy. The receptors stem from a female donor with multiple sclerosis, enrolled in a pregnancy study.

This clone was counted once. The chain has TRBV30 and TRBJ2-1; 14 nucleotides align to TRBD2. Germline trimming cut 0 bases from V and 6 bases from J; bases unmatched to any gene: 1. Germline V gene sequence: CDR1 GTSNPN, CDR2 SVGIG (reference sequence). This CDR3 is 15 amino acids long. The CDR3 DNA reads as TGTGCCTGGAGTGTGACTAGCGGGGGGGCCAATGAGCAGTTCTTC. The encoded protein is CAWSVTSGGANEQFF.

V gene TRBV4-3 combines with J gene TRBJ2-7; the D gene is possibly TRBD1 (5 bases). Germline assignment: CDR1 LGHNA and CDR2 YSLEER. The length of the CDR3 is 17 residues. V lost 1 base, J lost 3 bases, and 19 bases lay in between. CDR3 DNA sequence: TGCGCCAGCAGCCAAGGCCCCCGGACAAGGCTGAACTACGAGCAGTACTTC. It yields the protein CASSQGPRTRLNYEQYF.

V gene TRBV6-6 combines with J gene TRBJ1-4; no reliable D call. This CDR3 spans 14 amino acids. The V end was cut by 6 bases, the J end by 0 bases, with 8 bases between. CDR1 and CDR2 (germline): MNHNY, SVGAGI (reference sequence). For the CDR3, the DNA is TGTGCCAGCAGCGGGGTAGCAACTAATGAAAAACTGTTTTTT. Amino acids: CASSGVATNEKLFF.

Written as DNA, the CDR3 is TGTGCCAGCAGATACCAAACCCCGGGGACACCCCTCCACTTT. Translated, it gives CASRYQTPGTPLHF. The V and J genes are TRBV2 and TRBJ1-6, with unresolved D. This CDR3 is built from 14 residues. Trimming pared 6 bases from V and 11 bases from J, leaving 17 bases between. Germline V gene sequence: CDR1 SNHLY, CDR2 FYNNEI.

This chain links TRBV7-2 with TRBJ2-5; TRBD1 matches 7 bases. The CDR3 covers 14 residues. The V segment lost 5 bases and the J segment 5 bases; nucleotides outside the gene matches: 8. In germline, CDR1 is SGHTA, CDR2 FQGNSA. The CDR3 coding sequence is TGTGCCAGCAGCCTTAACAGGGGTTGGGAGACCCAGTACTTC. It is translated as CASSLNRGWETQYF.

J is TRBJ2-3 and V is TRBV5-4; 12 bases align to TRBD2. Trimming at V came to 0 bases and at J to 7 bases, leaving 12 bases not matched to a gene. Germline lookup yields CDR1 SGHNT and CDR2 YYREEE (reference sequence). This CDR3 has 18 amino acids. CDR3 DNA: TGTGCCAGCAGCTTGGGACTAGCGGGGGCCAGTTATCCTTATACGCAGTATTTT. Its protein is CASSLGLAGASYPYTQYF.

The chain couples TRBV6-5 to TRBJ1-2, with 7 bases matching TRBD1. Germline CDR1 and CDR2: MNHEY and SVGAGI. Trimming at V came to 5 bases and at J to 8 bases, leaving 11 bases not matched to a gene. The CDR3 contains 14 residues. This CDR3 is CASSTRQGWRGYTF. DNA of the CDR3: TGTGCCAGCAGTACCCGACAGGGCTGGAGGGGCTACACCTTC.

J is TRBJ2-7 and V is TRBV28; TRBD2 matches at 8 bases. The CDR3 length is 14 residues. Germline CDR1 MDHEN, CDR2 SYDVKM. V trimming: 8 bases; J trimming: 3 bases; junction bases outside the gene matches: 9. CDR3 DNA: TGTGCCAGCCGGGAGGGGGGGGCAGACTACGAGCAGTACTTC. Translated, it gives CASREGGADYEQYF.

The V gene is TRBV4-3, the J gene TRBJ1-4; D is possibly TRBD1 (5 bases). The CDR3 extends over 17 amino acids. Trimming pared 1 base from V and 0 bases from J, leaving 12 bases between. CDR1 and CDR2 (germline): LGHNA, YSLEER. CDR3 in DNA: TGCGCCAGCAGCCAAGGCGGGGCTGCCGCAACTAATGAAAAACTGTTTTTT. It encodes CASSQGGAAATNEKLFF.

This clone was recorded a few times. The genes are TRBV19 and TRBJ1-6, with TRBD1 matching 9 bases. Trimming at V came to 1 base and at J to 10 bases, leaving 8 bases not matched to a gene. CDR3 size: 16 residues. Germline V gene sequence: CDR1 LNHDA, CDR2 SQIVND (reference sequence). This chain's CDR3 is CASSIGTGTGPSPLHF. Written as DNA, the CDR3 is TGTGCCAGTAGTATAGGCACCGGGACAGGGCCCTCACCCCTCCACTTT.

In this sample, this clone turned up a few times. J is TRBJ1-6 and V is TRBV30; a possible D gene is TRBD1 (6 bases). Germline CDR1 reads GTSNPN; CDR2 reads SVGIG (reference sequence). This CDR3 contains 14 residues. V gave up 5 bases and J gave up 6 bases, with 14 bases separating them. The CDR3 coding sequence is TGTGCCTGGGAGCAGGGGAACAGTAATTCACCCCTCCACTTT. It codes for CAWEQGNSNSPLHF.

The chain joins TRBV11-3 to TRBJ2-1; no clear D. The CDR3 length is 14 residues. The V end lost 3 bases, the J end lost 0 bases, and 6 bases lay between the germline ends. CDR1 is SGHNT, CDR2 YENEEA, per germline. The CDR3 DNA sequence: TGTGCCAGCAGCTTCTCCAGCTCCTACAATGAGCAGTTCTTC. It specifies CASSFSSSYNEQFF.

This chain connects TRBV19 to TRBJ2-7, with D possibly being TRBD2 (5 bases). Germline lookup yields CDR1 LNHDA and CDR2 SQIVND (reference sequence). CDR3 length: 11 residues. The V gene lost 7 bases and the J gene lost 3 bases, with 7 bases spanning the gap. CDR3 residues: CASTEGYEQYF. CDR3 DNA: TGTGCCAGTACCGAGGGCTACGAGCAGTACTTC.

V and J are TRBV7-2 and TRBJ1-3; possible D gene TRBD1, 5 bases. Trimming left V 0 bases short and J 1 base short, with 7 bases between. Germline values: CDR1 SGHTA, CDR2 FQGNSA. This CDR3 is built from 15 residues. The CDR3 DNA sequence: TGTGCCAGCAGCTTAGCAGGGGCTTCTGGAAACACCATATATTTT. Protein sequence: CASSLAGASGNTIYF. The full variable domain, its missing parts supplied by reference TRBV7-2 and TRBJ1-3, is GAGVSQSPSNKVTEKGKDVELRCDPISGHTALYWYRQSLGQGLEFLIYFQGNSAPDKSGLPSDRFSAERTGGSVSTLTIQRTQQEDSAVYLCASSLAGASGNTIYFGEGSWLTVV.